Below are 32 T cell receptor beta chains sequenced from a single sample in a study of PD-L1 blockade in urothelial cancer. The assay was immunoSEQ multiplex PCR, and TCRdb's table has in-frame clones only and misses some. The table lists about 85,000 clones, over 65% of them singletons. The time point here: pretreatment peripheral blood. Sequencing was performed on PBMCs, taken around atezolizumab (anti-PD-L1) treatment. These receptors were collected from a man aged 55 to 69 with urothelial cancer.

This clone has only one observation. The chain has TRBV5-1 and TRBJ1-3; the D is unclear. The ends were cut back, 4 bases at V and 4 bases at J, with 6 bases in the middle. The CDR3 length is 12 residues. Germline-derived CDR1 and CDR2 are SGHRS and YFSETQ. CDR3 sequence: CASSAPGNTIYF. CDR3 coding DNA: TGCGCCAGCAGCGCGCCAGGAAACACCATATATTTT.

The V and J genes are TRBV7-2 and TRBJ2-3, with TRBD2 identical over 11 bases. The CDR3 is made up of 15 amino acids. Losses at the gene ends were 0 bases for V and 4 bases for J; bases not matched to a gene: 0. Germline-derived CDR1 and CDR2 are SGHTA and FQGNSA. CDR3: CASSLASGRADTQYF. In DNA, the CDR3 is TGTGCCAGCAGCTTAGCTAGCGGGAGGGCAGATACGCAGTATTTT.

DNA of the CDR3: TGTGCCAGCTCACCACTTGGGGAGAGCTCCTATAATTCACCCCTCCACTTT. Translating it yields CASSPLGESSYNSPLHF. The rearrangement joins TRBV18 to TRBJ1-6; D unresolved. V lost 1 base and J 0 bases, leaving 10 bases between the germline ends. The CDR3 is 17 amino acids. The germline gives CDR1 KGHSH, CDR2 LQKENI.

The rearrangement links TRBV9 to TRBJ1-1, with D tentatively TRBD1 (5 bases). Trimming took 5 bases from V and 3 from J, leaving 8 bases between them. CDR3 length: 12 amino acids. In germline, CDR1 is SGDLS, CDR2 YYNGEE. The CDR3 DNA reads TGTGCCAGCAGTCGGGGGGACACTGAAGCTTTCTTT. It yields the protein CASSRGDTEAFF.

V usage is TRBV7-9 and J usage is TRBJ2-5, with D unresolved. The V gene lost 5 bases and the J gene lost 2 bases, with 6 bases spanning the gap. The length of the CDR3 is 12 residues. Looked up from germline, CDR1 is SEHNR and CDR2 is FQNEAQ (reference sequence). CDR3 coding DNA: TGTGCCAGCAGCCCTGTACAAGAGACCCAGTACTTC. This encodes CASSPVQETQYF.

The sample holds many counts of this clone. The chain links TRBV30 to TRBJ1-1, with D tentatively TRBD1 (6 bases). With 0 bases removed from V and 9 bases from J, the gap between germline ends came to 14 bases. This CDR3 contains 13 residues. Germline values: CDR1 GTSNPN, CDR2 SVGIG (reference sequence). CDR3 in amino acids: CAWSVRQARKAFF. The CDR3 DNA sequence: TGTGCCTGGAGTGTGAGACAGGCGCGGAAAGCTTTCTTT.

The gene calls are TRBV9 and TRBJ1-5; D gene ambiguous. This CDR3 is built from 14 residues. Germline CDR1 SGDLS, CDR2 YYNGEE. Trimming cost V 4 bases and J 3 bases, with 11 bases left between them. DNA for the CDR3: TGTGCCAGCAGCCCTGGACTGCCCAATCAGCCCCAGCATTTT. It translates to CASSPGLPNQPQHF.

Here the CDR3 reads CASSPQRGGEQFF. The CDR3 nucleotides are TGCGCCAGCAGCCCTCAAAGAGGTGGTGAGCAGTTCTTC. The V call is TRBV5-1, the J call TRBJ2-1; no clear D gene. This CDR3 is 13 amino acids long. Trimming stripped 4 bases from V and 9 bases from J, with 14 bases between. Germline CDR1 reads SGHRS; CDR2 reads YFSETQ.

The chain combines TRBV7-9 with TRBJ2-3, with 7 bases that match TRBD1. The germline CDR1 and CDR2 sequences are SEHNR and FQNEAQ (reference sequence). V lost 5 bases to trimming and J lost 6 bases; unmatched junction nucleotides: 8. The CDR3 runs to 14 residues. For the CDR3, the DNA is TGTGCCAGCAGCATGGGACAGCTAATGGATACGCAGTATTTT. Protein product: CASSMGQLMDTQYF.

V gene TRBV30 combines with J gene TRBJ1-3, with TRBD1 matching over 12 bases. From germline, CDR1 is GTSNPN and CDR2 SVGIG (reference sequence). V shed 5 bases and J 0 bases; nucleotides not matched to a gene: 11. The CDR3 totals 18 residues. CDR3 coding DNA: TGTGCCTGGGGCCCAAGGGACAGGGGGCCCTACTCTGGAAACACCATATATTTT. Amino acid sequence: CAWGPRDRGPYSGNTIYF.

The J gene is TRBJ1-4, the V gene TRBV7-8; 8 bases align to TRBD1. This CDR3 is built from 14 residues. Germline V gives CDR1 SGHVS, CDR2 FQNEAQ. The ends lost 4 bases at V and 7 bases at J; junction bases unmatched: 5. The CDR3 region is CASSSQGGREKLFF. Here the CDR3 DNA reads TGTGCCAGCAGCTCACAGGGGGGACGTGAAAAACTGTTTTTT.

The CDR3 DNA is TGTGCCATCAGAATCGGGACTAGCGGGGGTGCAGATACGCAGTATTTT. As protein: CAIRIGTSGGADTQYF. The chain joins TRBV10-3 to TRBJ2-3, with 14 bases fitting TRBD2. With V trimmed by 6 bases and J by 4 bases, 6 bases remained unmatched. There are 16 residues in the CDR3. Germline CDR1 reads ENHRY; CDR2 reads SYGVKD.

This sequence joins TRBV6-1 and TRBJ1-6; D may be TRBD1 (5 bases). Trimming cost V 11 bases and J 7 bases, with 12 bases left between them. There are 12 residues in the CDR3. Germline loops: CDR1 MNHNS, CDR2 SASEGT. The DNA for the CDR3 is TGTGCCTTCAAGGGGAAAAATTCACCCCTCCACTTT. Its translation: CAFKGKNSPLHF.

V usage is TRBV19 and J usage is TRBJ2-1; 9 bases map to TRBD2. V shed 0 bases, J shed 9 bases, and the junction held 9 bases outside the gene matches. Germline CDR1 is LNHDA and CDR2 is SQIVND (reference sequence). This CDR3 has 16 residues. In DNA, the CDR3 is TGTGCCAGTAGTATAGATCTGGCTAGCGGGAAGTTTGAGCAGTTCTTC. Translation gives CASSIDLASGKFEQFF.

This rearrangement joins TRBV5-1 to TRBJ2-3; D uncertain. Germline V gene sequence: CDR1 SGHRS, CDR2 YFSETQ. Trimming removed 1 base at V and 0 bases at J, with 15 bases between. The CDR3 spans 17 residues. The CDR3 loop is CASSLSEFSFSTDTQYF. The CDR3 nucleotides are TGCGCCAGCAGCTTGTCTGAGTTCTCTTTCAGCACAGATACGCAGTATTTT.

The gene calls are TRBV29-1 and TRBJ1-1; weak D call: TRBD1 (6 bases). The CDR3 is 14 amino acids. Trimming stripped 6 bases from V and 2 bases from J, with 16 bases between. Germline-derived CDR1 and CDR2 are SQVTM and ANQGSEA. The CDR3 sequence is CSVHNRVGNTEAFF. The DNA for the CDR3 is TGCAGCGTCCACAACAGGGTAGGTAACACTGAAGCTTTCTTT.

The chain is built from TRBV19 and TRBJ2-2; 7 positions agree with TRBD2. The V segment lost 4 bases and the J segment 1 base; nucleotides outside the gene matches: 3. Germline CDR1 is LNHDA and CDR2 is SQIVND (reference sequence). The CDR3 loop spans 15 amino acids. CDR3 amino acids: CASSREGRNTGELFF. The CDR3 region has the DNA TGTGCCAGTAGTAGGGAGGGCCGGAACACCGGGGAGCTGTTTTTT. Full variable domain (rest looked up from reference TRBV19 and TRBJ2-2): DGGITQSPKYLFRKEGQNVTLSCEQNLNHDAMYWYRQDPGQGLRLIYYSQIVNDFQKGDIAEGYSVSREKKESFPLTVTSAQKNPTAFYLCASSREGRNTGELFFGEGSRLTVL.

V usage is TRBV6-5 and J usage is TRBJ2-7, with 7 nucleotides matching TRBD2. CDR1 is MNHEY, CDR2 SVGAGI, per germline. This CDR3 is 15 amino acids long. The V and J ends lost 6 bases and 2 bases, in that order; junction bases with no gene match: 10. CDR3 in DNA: TGTGCCAGCAGGGTCGGACTAGAAACTACCTACGAGCAGTACTTC. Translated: CASRVGLETTYEQYF.

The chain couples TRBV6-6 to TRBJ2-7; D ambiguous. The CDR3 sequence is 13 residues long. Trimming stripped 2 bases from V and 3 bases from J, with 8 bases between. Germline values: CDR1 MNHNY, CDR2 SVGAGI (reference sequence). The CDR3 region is CASSYHRNYEQYF. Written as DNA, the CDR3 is TGTGCCAGCAGTTACCACAGAAACTACGAGCAGTACTTC.

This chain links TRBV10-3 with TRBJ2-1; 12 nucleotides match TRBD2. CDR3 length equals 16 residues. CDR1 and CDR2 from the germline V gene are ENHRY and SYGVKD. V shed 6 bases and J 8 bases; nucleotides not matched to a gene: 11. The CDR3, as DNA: TGTGCCATCAGGGGAGAAGGACTAGCGGGGTCGGATGAGCAGTTCTTC. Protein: CAIRGEGLAGSDEQFF.

The CDR3: CASSGQGYYGYTF. For the CDR3, the DNA is TGTGCCAGCAGCGGACAGGGGTACTATGGCTACACCTTC. The V call is TRBV2, the J call TRBJ1-2, with 9 bases matching TRBD1. CDR3 size: 13 residues. V shed 6 bases, J shed 3 bases, and the junction held 2 bases outside the gene matches. Per the germline V gene, CDR1 is SNHLY and CDR2 is FYNNEI.

Here the CDR3 DNA reads TGCGCCAGCAGCTCCCGGGTTGCGGGGACTGAAGCTTTCTTT. Its translation is CASSSRVAGTEAFF. The chain carries TRBV5-1 and TRBJ1-1; no clear D gene. Trimming cost V 3 bases and J 5 bases, with 14 bases left between them. The CDR3 is 14 residues long. Germline loops: CDR1 SGHRS, CDR2 YFSETQ.

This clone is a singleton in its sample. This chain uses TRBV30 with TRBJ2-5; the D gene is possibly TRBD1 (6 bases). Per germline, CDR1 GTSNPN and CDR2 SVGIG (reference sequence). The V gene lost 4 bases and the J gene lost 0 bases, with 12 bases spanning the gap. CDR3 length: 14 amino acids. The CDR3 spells CAWNLDRYQETQYF. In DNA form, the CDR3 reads TGTGCCTGGAACCTCGACAGGTACCAAGAGACCCAGTACTTC. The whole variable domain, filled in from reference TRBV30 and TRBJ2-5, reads SQTIHQWPATLVQPVGSPLSLECTVEGTSNPNLYWYRQAAGRGLQLLFYSVGIGQISSEVPQNLSASRPQDRQFILSSKKLLLSDSGFYLCAWNLDRYQETQYFGPGTRLLVL.

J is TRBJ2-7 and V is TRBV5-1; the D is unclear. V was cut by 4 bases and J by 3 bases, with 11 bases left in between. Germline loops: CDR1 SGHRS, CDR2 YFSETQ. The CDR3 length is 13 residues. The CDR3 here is CASSPLSDYEQYF. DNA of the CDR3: TGCGCCAGCAGCCCCCTATCTGACTACGAGCAGTACTTC.

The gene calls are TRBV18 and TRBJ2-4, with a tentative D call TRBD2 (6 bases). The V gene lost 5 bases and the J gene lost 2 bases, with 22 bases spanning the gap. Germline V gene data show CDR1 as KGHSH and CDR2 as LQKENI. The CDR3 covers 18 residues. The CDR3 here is CASSTNTIRGYSKNIQYF. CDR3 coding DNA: TGTGCCAGCTCAACCAATACCATTCGGGGGTACTCCAAAAACATTCAGTACTTC.

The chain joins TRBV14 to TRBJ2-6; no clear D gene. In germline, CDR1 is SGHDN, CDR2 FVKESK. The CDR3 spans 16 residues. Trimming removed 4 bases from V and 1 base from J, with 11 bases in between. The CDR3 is CASSRRGRSGANVLTF. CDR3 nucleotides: TGTGCCAGCAGCCGCCGAGGTCGATCTGGGGCCAACGTCCTGACTTTC.

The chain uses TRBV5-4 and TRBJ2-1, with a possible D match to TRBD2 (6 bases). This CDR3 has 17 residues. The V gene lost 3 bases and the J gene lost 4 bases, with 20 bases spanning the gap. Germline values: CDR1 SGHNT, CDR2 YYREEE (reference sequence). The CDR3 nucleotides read TGTGCCAGCAGCTCGGGGGTTTTTGCGACAACTTACAATGAGCAGTTCTTC. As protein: CASSSGVFATTYNEQFF.

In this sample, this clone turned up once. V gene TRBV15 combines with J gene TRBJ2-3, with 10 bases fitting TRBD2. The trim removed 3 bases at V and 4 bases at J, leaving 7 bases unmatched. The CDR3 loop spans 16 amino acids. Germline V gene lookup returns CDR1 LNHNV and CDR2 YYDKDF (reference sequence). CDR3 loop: CATSSRSGRYADTQYF. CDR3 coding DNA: TGTGCCACCAGCAGCCGTAGCGGGAGGTATGCAGATACGCAGTATTTT.

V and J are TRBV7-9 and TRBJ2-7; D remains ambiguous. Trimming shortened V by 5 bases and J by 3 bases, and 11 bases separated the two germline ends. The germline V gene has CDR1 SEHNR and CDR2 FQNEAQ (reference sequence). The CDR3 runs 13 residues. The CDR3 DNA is TGTGCCAGCAGCCCACTTGGTCACTACGAGCAGTACTTC. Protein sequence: CASSPLGHYEQYF.

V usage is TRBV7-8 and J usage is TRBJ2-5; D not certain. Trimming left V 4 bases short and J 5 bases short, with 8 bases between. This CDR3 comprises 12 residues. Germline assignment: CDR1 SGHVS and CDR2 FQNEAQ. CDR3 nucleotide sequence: TGTGCCAGCAGCTCATTCCGGGAGACCCAGTACTTC. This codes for CASSSFRETQYF.

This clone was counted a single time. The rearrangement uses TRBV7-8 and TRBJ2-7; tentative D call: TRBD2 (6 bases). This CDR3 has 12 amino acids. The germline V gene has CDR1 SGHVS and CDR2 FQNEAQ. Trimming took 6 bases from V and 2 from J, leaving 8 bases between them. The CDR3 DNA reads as TGTGCCAGCAGGCGGGGTACCTACGAGCAGTACTTC. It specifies CASRRGTYEQYF.

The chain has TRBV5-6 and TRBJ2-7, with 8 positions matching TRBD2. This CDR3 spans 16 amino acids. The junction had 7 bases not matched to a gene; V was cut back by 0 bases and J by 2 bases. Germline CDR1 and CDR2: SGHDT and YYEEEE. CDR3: CASSLVGRGLAYEQYF. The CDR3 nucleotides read TGTGCCAGCAGCTTGGTGGGGAGGGGACTAGCCTACGAGCAGTACTTC.